This T cell receptor (beta chain) appears in the sequencing data of a study of OX40 agonist ivuxolimab in advanced cancers. The repertoire was sequenced with immunoSEQ multiplex PCR; TCRdb's copy has only in-frame clones and lacks some. The repertoire holds tens of thousands of clones, approximately 90% seen once, with around 1.9% in the top ten. This receptor was identified in an adult with an advanced solid tumor such as melanoma, head and neck, liver or kidney cancer. This material consisted of CD4+ or CD8+ T cells sorted from blood, taken in a trial of the OX40 agonist ivuxolimab.

This CDR3 reads CASSQPPPGQGNYGYTF. CDR3 nucleotide sequence: TGCGCCAGCAGCCAACCCCCCCCGGGACAGGGGAACTATGGCTACACCTTC. V and J are TRBV4-3 and TRBJ1-2, with 10 bases lining up with TRBD1. The CDR3 runs 17 residues. The trim removed 2 bases at V and 2 bases at J, leaving 8 bases unmatched. Germline V gene sequence: CDR1 LGHNA, CDR2 YSLEER.